This is a list of T cell receptor beta chains from one sample in a study of T cells in Graves' hyperthyroidism and ophthalmopathy. TCRdb reprocessed the multiplex PCR reads via MiXCR and lists one record per CDR3 protein. Here the sample spans a few hundred thousand distinct CDR3 sequences, roughly 16% being singletons. Sequencing was performed on blood. These receptors were collected from a woman aged 25 to 39 with Graves' ophthalmopathy. CDR3s include the opening cysteine and the closing phenylalanine or tryptophan. The D gene is left open where the match is weak. Clone size is given for some rows only: seen once, a few or many times, or a class if the clone is expanded.

clone_size	d_call	v_call	j_call	cdr3_nt	cdr3_aa
many	NA	TRBV11-2	TRBJ2-3	TGTGCCAGCAGCTTCGAGGGAGATACGCAGTATTTT	CASSFEGDTQYF
many	TRBD1	TRBV12-3/TRBV12-4	TRBJ1-6	TGTGCCAGCAGCCGAGGGGGCCGGGGTTCACCCCTCCACTTT	CASSRGGRGSPLHF
many	NA	TRBV30	TRBJ2-3	TGTGCCTGGAGTGTCTTAACGCAGTATTTT	CAWSVLTQYF
NA	NA	TRBV18	TRBJ2-7	TGTGCCAGCTCACCACCCGAACGGGACTACGAGCAGTACTTC	CASSPPERDYEQYF
NA	NA	TRBV11-3	TRBJ2-3	TGTGCCAGCAGCTCCTCCCAACCGGACCCGCAGTATTTT	CASSSSQPDPQYF
many	NA	TRBV7-8	TRBJ1-1	TGTGCCAGCAGCTCGCCAACACAGGGTCGCGACACTGAAGCTTTCTTT	CASSSPTQGRDTEAFF
many	NA	TRBV5-1	TRBJ2-1	TGCGCCAGCAGCTTGAGAGGGCCCCGCGCTCCGTTCTTC	CASSLRGPRAPFF
many	NA	TRBV6-6	TRBJ2-7	TGTGCCAGCAGTTACTCGGGCAGGGACTCCTACGAGCAGTACTTC	CASSYSGRDSYEQYF
many	NA	TRBV29-1	TRBJ2-7	TGCAGCGTTGAAGAAGCAGAGACCGAGCAGTACTTC	CSVEEAETEQYF
many	NA	TRBV7-2	TRBJ1-5	TGTGCCAGCAGCTTTTCCGGGCCGGGCAAACCCCAGCATTTT	CASSFSGPGKPQHF
many	TRBD1	TRBV11-2	TRBJ1-2	TGTGCCAGCAGCTTAGATCGGACAGGCGGATATGGCTACACCTTC	CASSLDRTGGYGYTF
many	NA	TRBV28	TRBJ2-7	TGTGCCAGCATTAATTGGGGACTTTCGTCCTACGAGCAGTACTTC	CASINWGLSSYEQYF
many	NA	TRBV20-1	TRBJ2-7	TGCAGTGCCAGGGGCTACAGCTCCTACGAGCAGTACTTC	CSARGYSSYEQYF
NA	TRBD2	TRBV28	TRBJ2-4	TGTGCCAGCAGGGCGGCTAGCGGGAACGGGGTGAAAAACATTCAGTACTTC	CASRAASGNGVKNIQYF